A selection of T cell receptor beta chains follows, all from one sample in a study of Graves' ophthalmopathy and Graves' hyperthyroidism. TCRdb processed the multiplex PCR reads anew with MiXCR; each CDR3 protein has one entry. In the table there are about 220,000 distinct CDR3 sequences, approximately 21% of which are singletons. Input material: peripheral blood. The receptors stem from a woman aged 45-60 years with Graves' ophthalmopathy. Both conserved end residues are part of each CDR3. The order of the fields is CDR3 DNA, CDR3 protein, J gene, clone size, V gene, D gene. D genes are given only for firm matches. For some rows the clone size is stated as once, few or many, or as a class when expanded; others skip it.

DNA: TGTGCCAGCAGCTCCTACTATGGCTACACCTTC; CDR3: CASSSYYGYTF; J: TRBJ1-2; size: many; V: TRBV7-2; D: -
DNA: TGTGCCAGCAGCTTGGGCCTGGGCCAAAACTACGAGCAGTACTTC; CDR3: CASSLGLGQNYEQYF; J: TRBJ2-7; size: few; V: TRBV5-6; D: -
DNA: TGTGCCAGCAGTTCCAGGGGGTCGTACGAGCAGTACTTC; CDR3: CASSSRGSYEQYF; J: TRBJ2-7; size: many; V: TRBV27; D: TRBD1
DNA: TGTGCCAGCAGCTCCACTTTTGACCGTGAAGCTTTCTTT; CDR3: CASSSTFDREAFF; J: TRBJ1-1; size: many; V: TRBV6-5; D: -
DNA: TGCGCCAGCAGCCAGACCGGGGACTATAATTCACCCCTCCACTTT; CDR3: CASSQTGDYNSPLHF; J: TRBJ1-6; size: few; V: TRBV4-1; D: -
DNA: TGTGCCAGCAGTTCGACAGGGGTGGGTCAGCCCCAGCATTTT; CDR3: CASSSTGVGQPQHF; J: TRBJ1-5; size: -; V: TRBV12-3/TRBV12-4; D: TRBD1
DNA: TGTGCCACCAGTGATAGTCTCCTGGCTCGCAATCAGCCCCAGCCTTTT; CDR3: CATSDSLLARNQPQPF; J: TRBJ1-5; size: few; V: TRBV24-1; D: -
DNA: TGTGCCAGCAGTTTCGCCTACGAGCAGTACTTC; CDR3: CASSFAYEQYF; J: TRBJ2-7; size: many; V: TRBV7-2; D: -
DNA: TGTGCCAGCAGTTACTCGAGAGGGAGGGGCAATCAGCCCCAGCATTTT; CDR3: CASSYSRGRGNQPQHF; J: TRBJ1-5; size: -; V: TRBV6-2/TRBV6-3; D: -
DNA: TGTGCCAGCAGTCCCAAGCCTGCTGGAAACACCATATATTTT; CDR3: CASSPKPAGNTIYF; J: TRBJ1-3; size: many; V: TRBV27; D: -
DNA: TGTGCCAGCAGTGGGAGACAAGCGGGAGAAGAGACCCAGTACTTC; CDR3: CASSGRQAGEETQYF; J: TRBJ2-5; size: many; V: TRBV6-1; D: TRBD2
DNA: TGCAGTGCTAGAGATGGGATAGCTGCTTACGAGCGGTACTTC; CDR3: CSARDGIAAYERYF; J: TRBJ2-7; size: many; V: TRBV20-1; D: -
DNA: TGTGCCAGCAGCTACTTTGGGGCCGAAGAGACCCAGTACTTC; CDR3: CASSYFGAEETQYF; J: TRBJ2-5; size: many; V: TRBV7-8; D: -
DNA: TGTGCCAGCAGCTTAGCTCTGACATCGCGGGATGGCTACACCTTC; CDR3: CASSLALTSRDGYTF; J: TRBJ1-2; size: many; V: TRBV7-9; D: -
DNA: TGTGCCAGCAGCCAAGATAGTAGGGGATCAGTGTCCTACGAGCAGTACTTC; CDR3: CASSQDSRGSVSYEQYF; J: TRBJ2-7; size: many; V: TRBV4-2; D: -
DNA: TGTGCCAGCAGCCGCGGGCCGGGACTAGCGGGAAATCGGCAGTACTTC; CDR3: CASSRGPGLAGNRQYF; J: TRBJ2-7; size: -; V: TRBV11-2; D: TRBD2